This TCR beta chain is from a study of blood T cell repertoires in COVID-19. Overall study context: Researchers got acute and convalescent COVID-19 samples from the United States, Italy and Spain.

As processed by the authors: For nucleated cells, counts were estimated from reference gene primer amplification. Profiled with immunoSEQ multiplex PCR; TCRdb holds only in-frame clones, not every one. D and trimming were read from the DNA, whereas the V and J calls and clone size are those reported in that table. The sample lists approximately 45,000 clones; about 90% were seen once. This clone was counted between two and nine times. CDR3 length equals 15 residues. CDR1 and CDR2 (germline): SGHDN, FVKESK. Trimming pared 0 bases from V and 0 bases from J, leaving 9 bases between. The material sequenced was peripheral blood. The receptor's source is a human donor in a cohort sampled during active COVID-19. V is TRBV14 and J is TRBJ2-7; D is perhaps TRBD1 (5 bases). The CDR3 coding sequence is TGTGCCAGCAGCCAAGAGACAGCTAGCTCCTACGAGCAGTACTTC. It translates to CASSQETASSYEQYF.